A selection of T cell receptor beta chains follows, all from one sample in a study of blood T cells in healthy people across ages. TCRdb itself ran the 5' RACE reads through MiXCR, one entry per CDR3 protein. In the table there are approximately 730,000 distinct CDR3 sequences, 53% of which are singletons. The sample consisted of blood. These receptors originate from a man older than 75 in good health. Both conserved end residues are part of each CDR3. The D gene is left open where the match is weak. Size values are once, few and many counts, or a class for expanded clones, and some rows have none.

TRBD2,few,TRBJ2-3,TRBV24-1,CATSAVAGPTDTQYF,TGTGCCACCAGTGCCGTAGCGGGACCCACAGATACGCAGTATTTT
TRBD2,few,TRBJ2-1,TRBV2,CASRIGLAGEQFF,TGTGCCAGCAGGATAGGACTAGCCGGTGAGCAGTTCTTC
TRBD2,NA,TRBJ2-1,TRBV20-1,CSAHFLAGGPMDNEQFF,TGCAGTGCTCATTTCTTAGCGGGAGGGCCCATGGACAATGAGCAGTTCTTC
TRBD2,NA,TRBJ2-3,TRBV4-2,CASSQISGTTDTQYF,TGTGCCAGCAGCCAAATTAGCGGGACAACAGATACGCAGTATTTT
TRBD1,few,TRBJ1-6,TRBV9,CASSAGTGNNSPLHF,TGTGCCAGCAGCGCCGGGACAGGGAACAATTCACCCCTCCACTTT
TRBD1,once,TRBJ1-6,TRBV6-6,CASMGQGSSPLHF,TGTGCCAGCATGGGACAGGGAAGTTCACCCCTCCACTTT
TRBD1,few,TRBJ2-7,TRBV28,CASSPPDRGRYEQYF,TGTGCCAGCAGTCCCCCGGACAGGGGGCGGTACGAGCAGTACTTC
TRBD1,NA,TRBJ2-6,TRBV9,CASSGGQDRSGANVLTF,TGTGCCAGCAGCGGGGGACAGGATCGTAGTGGGGCCAACGTCCTGACTTTC
NA,NA,TRBJ2-7,TRBV9,CASSVHREREQYF,TGTGCCAGCAGCGTACACCGGGAGCGCGAGCAGTACTTC
NA,NA,TRBJ2-1,TRBV18,CASSPWSGDEQFF,TGTGCCAGCTCACCGTGGTCGGGGGATGAGCAGTTCTTC
NA,NA,TRBJ1-1,TRBV27,CASSYPGPGNEAFF,TGTGCCAGCAGTTACCCAGGCCCTGGTAACGAAGCTTTCTTT
TRBD1,few,TRBJ2-7,TRBV13,CASSWGQGPSYEQYF,TGTGCCAGCAGCTGGGGACAGGGGCCCTCCTACGAGCAGTACTTC
NA,NA,TRBJ1-1,TRBV12-5,CASGLGRDTEAFF,TGTGCTAGTGGTTTGGGGAGGGACACTGAAGCTTTCTTT
NA,NA,TRBJ2-7,TRBV3-1,CASSHHGSIEGSYEQYF,TGTGCCAGCAGCCACCACGGGTCGATAGAAGGGTCCTACGAGCAGTACTTC
NA,NA,TRBJ1-6,TRBV7-2,CASSIIRGSNSPLHF,TGTGCCAGCAGCATCATCCGGGGCAGCAATTCACCCCTCCACTTT
TRBD2,NA,TRBJ2-3,TRBV2,CARTKRDTRLAGGTDTQYF,TGTGCCAGGACGAAGAGGGACACAAGACTAGCGGGGGGCACAGATACGCAGTATTTT
TRBD2,NA,TRBJ2-2,TRBV3-1,CASSRWGLDSTGELFF,TGTGCCAGCAGCCGATGGGGACTAGACAGCACCGGGGAGCTGTTTTTT
TRBD2,NA,TRBJ2-3,TRBV7-2,CASSPSLLAGGQSRYAYF,TGTGCCAGCAGCCCATCGTTACTAGCGGGAGGGCAAAGCAGATACGCGTATTTT
NA,NA,TRBJ2-5,TRBV24-1,CATGLGGSETQYF,TGTGCCACGGGTCTAGGGGGTAGTGAGACCCAGTACTTC
TRBD2,once,TRBJ2-5,TRBV27,CASTRAGGVSEQYF,TGTGCCAGCACCCGAGCGGGAGGGGTTAGTGAGCAGTACTTC
TRBD2,NA,TRBJ2-7,TRBV20-1,CSASRPSGNSYEQYF,TGCAGTGCTTCCCGTCCCAGCGGGAACTCCTACGAGCAGTACTTC
NA,NA,TRBJ2-1,TRBV24-1,CATSQWNEQFF,TGTGCCACCTCTCAATGGAATGAGCAGTTCTTC
NA,many,TRBJ1-2,TRBV12-5,CASGLDSGANGYTF,TGTGCTAGTGGTTTGGACTCGGGGGCGAATGGCTACACCTTC
NA,NA,TRBJ2-1,TRBV10-3,CATKGDKIPYNEQFF,TGTGCCACCAAGGGGGACAAGATCCCCTACAATGAGCAGTTCTTC
NA,NA,TRBJ2-5,TRBV29-1,CSVPLGETQYF,TGCAGCGTCCCCCTTGGAGAGACCCAGTACTTC
TRBD1,NA,TRBJ2-5,TRBV20-1,CSARDRAGGRNEQYF,TGCAGTGCTAGAGATAGGGCAGGGGGCCGCAATGAGCAGTACTTC
NA,NA,TRBJ2-3,TRBV6-5,CATVASTDTQYF,TGTGCCACTGTAGCTAGCACAGATACGCAGTATTTT
TRBD1,NA,TRBJ2-7,TRBV10-3,CAISGDRREQYF,TGTGCCATCAGTGGGGACAGGCGGGAGCAGTACTTC
NA,NA,TRBJ2-4,TRBV20-1,CSAKGDTGQYF,TGCAGTGCTAAGGGGGACACGGGGCAGTACTTC
NA,NA,TRBJ2-6,TRBV24-1,CATSDFRGSGANVLTF,TGTGCCACCAGTGATTTTAGAGGGTCTGGGGCCAACGTCCTGACTTTC
NA,NA,TRBJ1-1,TRBV2,CASRGGRLNTEAFF,TGTGCCAGCAGGGGGGGACGGCTGAACACTGAAGCTTTCTTT